A selection of T cell receptor beta chains follows, all from one sample in a study of T cell responses to AZD1222 COVID-19 vaccine. TCRdb keeps only in-frame clones here, not all; method: immunoSEQ multiplex PCR. The table shows 150,000 to 180,000 clones, with about nine tenths occurring only once. Sequences were derived from peripheral blood, sampled on day 0 of AZD1222 vaccination. These receptors all stem from an adult in good health. The CDR3 runs from the conserved cysteine through the conserved F or W.

V gene,CDR3 protein
TRBV11-2,CASSSGQGTDTQYF
TRBV7-9,CASSLSGGTDTQYF
TRBV12-3/TRBV12-4,CASSLRENNEQFF
TRBV21-1,CASSVQGPFNSPLHF
TRBV7-2,CASSLTVSNQPQHF
TRBV18,CASSEKATSPLHF
TRBV10-3,CAISESVVNSGANVLTF
TRBV9,CASSEGPAGRGDTEAFF
TRBV4-3,CASSQTTGTAYNEQFF
TRBV7-2,CASSSKAPGQGLVPLHF
TRBV7-2,CASSLAGDTGELFF
TRBV9,CASSVGTVANEKLFF
TRBV2,CASRAEGTQYF
TRBV9,CASSSGGQDMGSYEQYF
TRBV4-3,CASSQDFGDRGIYEQYF
TRBV18,CASSPQGVNSPLHF